Sequencing of this T cell receptor beta chain was carried out in a study of blood T cell repertoires in COVID-19. Study context: The analysed material was cDNA or gDNA that came from T cells, B-cell-depleted T cells, or PBMCs.

CDR1 is SGHTA, CDR2 FQGTGA, per germline. V dropped 3 bases and J dropped 6 bases, with 11 bases sitting between them. This CDR3 is built from 14 residues. As originally analysed: How many nucleated cells were present was estimated from reference gene primer amplification. Using immunoSEQ multiplex PCR, the repertoire was profiled, and TCRdb retains in-frame clones only, with some absent. For V, J and clone size, that table is used; D and trimming come from the DNA. The sample contains about 260,000 clones, about 87% of which appear only once. This clone appeared a few times. The chain couples TRBV7-3 to TRBJ2-2, with TRBD1 as a possible D gene (6 bases). Sequenced material: peripheral blood. The source is a man aged 60 to 75 who had recovered from COVID-19. This chain's CDR3 is CASSLDSAAGELFF. CDR3 in DNA: TGTGCCAGCAGCTTGGACAGCGCAGCCGGGGAGCTGTTTTTT.